These 18 T cell receptor beta chains were all obtained from the same sample, sequenced in a study of T cells in Graves' hyperthyroidism and ophthalmopathy (dated by TCRdb to between 2019 and 2020). The library was generated by multiplex PCR. TCRdb names Illumina HiSeq 2000 as the instrument used. The TCR beta CDR3 regions were amplified from the RNA transcripts. The TCR CDR3 was subjected to a first round of RT-PCR using the HTBI primer set and the Qiagen OneStep RT-PCR kit. The public reads were reprocessed in TCRdb via fastp at Q25 and MiXCR, keeping in-frame beta chains. Each entry is one CDR3 protein sequence, shown with its most common DNA and genes. A total of around 340,000 distinct CDR3 sequences appear in this sample, approximately 18% of them only once. The ten largest clones add up to approximately 30% of the sample. Specimen: blood. Source of these receptors: a woman aged 25 to 39 with Graves' hyperthyroidism that later progressed to Graves' ophthalmopathy.

This clonotype was counted many times. J is TRBJ1-5 and V is TRBV12-3 or TRBV12-4, with no clear D. V was shortened by 3 bases and J by 0 bases, with 6 bases between the two germline ends. The CDR3 totals 14 residues. Written as DNA, the CDR3 is TGTGCCAGCAGTTTCTCAGGTAGCAATCAGCCCCAGCATTTT. Translating it yields CASSFSGSNQPQHF.

This clonotype has at least ten counts. The CDR3: CASITLPGSELNTEAFF. The CDR3 DNA reads TGTGCCAGCATTACGCTCCCCGGGTCTGAACTGAACACTGAAGCTTTCTTT. V gene TRBV28 combines with J gene TRBJ1-1; D is unresolved. Trimming left V 7 bases short and J 0 bases short, with 21 bases between. Looked up from germline, CDR1 is MDHEN and CDR2 is SYDVKM. This CDR3 is built from 17 residues.

This clonotype occurred many times. V and J are TRBV28 and TRBJ1-2; D possibly corresponds to TRBD1 (5 bases). V lost 4 bases and J lost 4, with 19 bases in between. The germline gives CDR1 MDHEN, CDR2 SYDVKM. The CDR3 is 16 amino acids. Here the CDR3 reads CASSSPGGSQAYGYTF. CDR3 DNA: TGTGCCAGCAGTTCGCCGGGGGGATCTCAGGCCTATGGCTACACCTTC.

The table lists this clonotype with a few counts. The rearrangement links TRBV2 to TRBJ2-4; D remains ambiguous. V lost 3 bases to trimming and J lost 0 bases, with 9 bases between them. This CDR3 is built from 15 residues. Germline lookup yields CDR1 SNHLY and CDR2 FYNNEI. The CDR3 region is CASSEDVIAKNIQYF. The CDR3 bases are TGTGCCAGCAGTGAGGACGTTATAGCCAAAAACATTCAGTACTTC. The full variable domain, rest sourced from reference TRBV2 and TRBJ2-4, is EPEVTQTPSHQVTQMGQEVILRCVPISNHLYFYWYRQILGQKVEFLVSFYNNEISEKSEIFDDQFSVERPDGSNFTLKIRSTKLEDSAMYFCASSEDVIAKNIQYFGAGTRLSVL.

This clonotype has a count of ten or more. The chain is built from TRBV11-2 and TRBJ2-3; D gene ambiguous. The ends were cut back, 5 bases at V and 2 bases at J, with 14 bases in the middle. The CDR3 runs 15 residues. Looked up from germline, CDR1 is SGHAT and CDR2 is FQNNGV. CDR3 nucleotide sequence: TGTGCCAGCAGCAAGACGACCGGGCCCACAGATACGCAGTATTTT. It codes for CASSKTTGPTDTQYF. Filled out from reference TRBV11-2 and TRBJ2-3, the complete variable domain reads EAGVAQSPRYKIIEKRQSVAFWCNPISGHATLYWYQQILGQGPKLLIQFQNNGVVDDSQLPKDRFSAERLKGVDSTLKIQPAKLEDSAVYLCASSKTTGPTDTQYFGPGTRLTVL.

This clonotype showed up many times. This rearrangement joins TRBV20-1 to TRBJ1-1; possibly TRBD1 for D (6 bases). The V end was cut by 4 bases, the J end by 0 bases, with 15 bases between. CDR3 size: 15 residues. In germline, CDR1 is DFQATT, CDR2 SNEGSKA (reference sequence). The CDR3 here is CSAKDRASMNTEAFF. The DNA for the CDR3 is TGCAGTGCTAAGGACAGAGCCTCCATGAACACTGAAGCTTTCTTT.

This clonotype was counted ten times or more. The chain uses TRBV27 and TRBJ1-1; TRBD1 aligns across 7 bases. Germline values: CDR1 MNHEY, CDR2 SMNVEV (reference sequence). V trimming: 6 bases; J trimming: 5 bases; junction bases outside the gene matches: 3. The CDR3 is made up of 12 amino acids. CDR3 nucleotide sequence: TGTGCCAGCAGGACAGGGTGGACTGAAGCTTTCTTT. It codes for CASRTGWTEAFF.

This clonotype was detected ten times or more. This chain joins TRBV28 and TRBJ1-5; D uncertain. This CDR3 comprises 15 residues. Germline V CDR1 and CDR2: MDHEN, SYDVKM. Trimming pared 6 bases from V and 3 bases from J, leaving 15 bases between. In DNA form, the CDR3 reads TGTGCCAGCAGACGAGACGGACTGATCAATCAGCCCCAGCATTTT. Translating it yields CASRRDGLINQPQHF.

This clonotype has at least ten counts. The chain has TRBV5-5 and TRBJ1-3, with D unclear. The CDR3 sequence is 16 residues long. Germline values: CDR1 SGHKS, CDR2 YYEKEE (reference sequence). Trimming pared 1 base from V and 0 bases from J, leaving 11 bases between. In DNA form, the CDR3 reads TGTGCCAGCAGCTTGAACAGCGTAACCTCTGGAAACACCATATATTTT. This codes for CASSLNSVTSGNTIYF.

The DNA for the CDR3 is TGCAGTGCTAGGCCGGGGCAGGGGGCCTCCGAGCAGTACTTC. Translated, it gives CSARPGQGASEQYF. The chain is built from TRBV20-1 and TRBJ2-7, with TRBD1 matching 8 bases. V shed 3 bases, J shed 6 bases, and the junction held 10 bases outside the gene matches. CDR1 and CDR2 from the germline V gene are DFQATT and SNEGSKA (reference sequence). The CDR3 runs to 14 residues.

On this clonotype: A read error is possible here, since a much larger clone lies one base away. This chain uses TRBV6-1 with TRBJ2-7, with 11 positions matching TRBD1. Germline V lookup: CDR1 MNHNS, CDR2 SASEGT. This CDR3 has 15 amino acids. V gave up 8 bases and J gave up 4 bases; unmatched junction bases: 10. CDR3 bases: TGTGCCAGCGGTATCTACGGACAGGGGGCGTACGAGCAGTACTTC. Translated: CASGIYGQGAYEQYF.

V and J are TRBV29-1 and TRBJ2-7, with 7 positions matching TRBD1. CDR1 SQVTM and CDR2 ANQGSEA come from the germline V gene. Trimming removed 3 bases from V and 2 bases from J; junction bases left unmatched: 4. This CDR3 comprises 13 residues. The CDR3 sequence: CSVEAGTAYEQYF. DNA for the CDR3: TGCAGCGTTGAGGCCGGGACAGCCTACGAGCAGTACTTC.

This clonotype was seen repeatedly, ten times or more. The chain has TRBV20-1 and TRBJ2-3, with 10 positions matching TRBD2. J was trimmed by 4 bases and V by 0 bases; bases with no gene match: 10. Germline loops: CDR1 DFQATT, CDR2 SNEGSKA (reference sequence). The CDR3 covers 17 residues. The CDR3 DNA sequence: TGCAGTGCTAGAGATCTTTCTAGCGGGAGTGTCGCAGATACGCAGTATTTT. Amino acid sequence: CSARDLSSGSVADTQYF.

Only a few counts were recorded for this clonotype. The rearrangement links TRBV7-9 to TRBJ2-1; no clear D. CDR3 length equals 20 residues. Germline lookup yields CDR1 SEHNR and CDR2 FQNEAQ (reference sequence). Trimming removed 3 bases at V and 2 bases at J, with 26 bases between. CDR3 loop: CASSFPLKPDRTDTYNEQFF. In DNA form, the CDR3 reads TGTGCCAGCAGCTTTCCTCTGAAACCCGACCGAACAGACACCTACAATGAGCAGTTCTTC.

This clonotype was seen ten or more times. CDR3 nucleotide sequence: TGTGCCAGCAGCCAATGGCCGGGACATCACTATGGCTACACCTTC. Translating it yields CASSQWPGHHYGYTF. The rearrangement joins TRBV14 to TRBJ1-2; TRBD1 might be the D (6 bases). CDR3 length: 15 residues. V was shortened by 2 bases and J by 3 bases, with 13 bases between the two germline ends. Per germline, CDR1 SGHDN and CDR2 FVKESK.

This clonotype was counted many times. This rearrangement joins TRBV30 to TRBJ1-4, with 10 nucleotides matching TRBD1. Germline CDR1 and CDR2: GTSNPN and SVGIG (reference sequence). This CDR3 region has 17 residues. V lost 3 bases and J lost 8; bases outside the gene matches: 15. In DNA form, the CDR3 reads TGTGCCTGGAGCCCTTTATCTACGACAGGGGGCAGGGAAAAACTGTTTTTT. Protein sequence: CAWSPLSTTGGREKLFF.

The genes are TRBV20-1 and TRBJ2-1, with 8 bases matching TRBD1. Germline V gene lookup returns CDR1 DFQATT and CDR2 SNEGSKA (reference sequence). Trimming cost V 0 bases and J 3 bases; bases outside gene matches: 10. This CDR3 has 17 amino acids. CDR3 region: CSARDRRGTGVYNEQFF. DNA of the CDR3: TGCAGTGCTAGAGATCGGCGCGGGACAGGAGTCTACAATGAGCAGTTCTTC.

The V call is TRBV28, the J call TRBJ2-7, with 7 bases aligning to TRBD1. V gave up 6 bases and J gave up 1 base; unmatched junction bases: 6. CDR1 is MDHEN, CDR2 SYDVKM, per germline. The CDR3 totals 14 residues. For the CDR3, the DNA is TGTGCCAGCAGCCGACAGGGAAAATCCTACGAGCAGTACTTC. This gives the protein CASSRQGKSYEQYF.